The 23 T cell receptor beta chains below come from one sample, sequenced in a study of identical twins. Via MiXCR, TCRdb re-called the 5' RACE reads, giving one row per CDR3 protein. The sample lists about 240,000 distinct CDR3 sequences, approximately 7.9% occurring once. These data were also reused for a study on yellow fever vaccine responses in identical twins.

Material for sequencing was CD8+ T cells sorted from blood. The receptors shown here come from a woman under 30 in good health.

Ten or more counts support this clonotype. This chain joins TRBV4-1 and TRBJ2-3; TRBD1 might be the D (5 bases). V gave up 4 bases and J gave up 4 bases, with 21 bases separating them. CDR3 length: 17 residues. The germline gives CDR1 MGHRA, CDR2 YSYEKL. CDR3 bases: TGCGCCAGCAGCCCCCTAGTGAGGTCGATGGGGCCAGATACGCAGTATTTT. Translated: CASSPLVRSMGPDTQYF.

This clonotype was counted at least ten times. V and J are TRBV4-1 and TRBJ2-1; 9 positions match TRBD2. V was pared by 4 bases and J by 1 base, with 2 bases of the junction left unmatched. CDR1 and CDR2 (germline): MGHRA, YSYEKL. This CDR3 spans 15 amino acids. The CDR3: CASSLSGGSYNEQFF. CDR3 coding DNA: TGCGCCAGCAGCCTTAGCGGGGGTTCCTACAATGAGCAGTTCTTC.

Only a few counts were recorded for this clonotype. The rearrangement uses TRBV3-1 and TRBJ2-3; TRBD2 matches at 9 bases. The CDR3 is 16 amino acids. V lost 2 bases, J lost 2 bases, and 5 bases stayed unmatched. CDR1 and CDR2 from the germline V gene are LGHDT and YNNKEL (reference sequence). As DNA, the CDR3 is TGTGCCAGCAGCCAAATTAGCGGGGGCTCCACAGATACGCAGTATTTT. It specifies CASSQISGGSTDTQYF.

This rearrangement joins TRBV7-9 to TRBJ2-7, with a weak D call TRBD2 (6 bases). The CDR3 loop spans 15 amino acids. V was pared by 7 bases and J by 7 bases, with 23 bases between. Germline V gives CDR1 SEHNR, CDR2 FQNEAQ (reference sequence). The CDR3 coding sequence is TGTGCCAGCACCCACTTTGGGGGGTTGGTGGATGAGCAGTACTTC. Its protein product is CASTHFGGLVDEQYF. Full variable domain (remainder filled in from reference TRBV7-9 and TRBJ2-7): DTGVSQNPRHKITKRGQNVTFRCDPISEHNRLYWYRQTLGQGPEFLTYFQNEAQLEKSRLLSDRFSAERPKGSFSTLEIQRTEQGDSAMYLCASTHFGGLVDEQYFGPGTRLTVT.

The chain recombines TRBV27 with TRBJ2-7, with 9 positions matching TRBD1. CDR1 MNHEY and CDR2 SMNVEV come from the germline V gene (reference sequence). The CDR3 runs to 16 residues. V shed 5 bases, J shed 4 bases, and the junction held 12 bases outside the gene matches. This CDR3 reads CASSPFRTGVKYEQYF. The CDR3 DNA sequence: TGTGCCAGCAGTCCATTCAGGACAGGGGTAAAGTACGAGCAGTACTTC.

There are many counts of this clonotype. The chain couples TRBV28 to TRBJ2-7; the D gene is possibly TRBD1 (5 bases). The CDR3 is 16 residues long. V dropped 6 bases and J dropped 3 bases, with 21 bases sitting between them. Germline-derived CDR1 and CDR2 are MDHEN and SYDVKM. For the CDR3, the DNA is TGTGCCAGCAGCCCCCTCCAACAGGCGAATTACTACGAGCAGTACTTC. Translating it yields CASSPLQQANYYEQYF.

This clonotype has only a few counts. The CDR3 reads CASQETGGLQETQYF. The CDR3 DNA sequence: TGTGCCAGCCAAGAAACCGGGGGACTGCAAGAGACCCAGTACTTC. The chain couples TRBV6-1 to TRBJ2-5, with D perhaps TRBD2 (6 bases). CDR3 length equals 15 residues. The germline V gene encodes CDR1 MNHNS and CDR2 SASEGT. Trimming cost V 8 bases and J 2 bases, with 18 bases left between them.

This clonotype was detected ten times or more. The rearrangement uses TRBV5-1 and TRBJ2-7, with D hard to call. Trimming left V 0 bases short and J 3 bases short, with 7 bases between. The CDR3 extends over 13 amino acids. From germline, CDR1 is SGHRS and CDR2 YFSETQ. CDR3 nucleotide sequence: TGCGCCAGCAGCTTGGGGCGTAACTACGAGCAGTACTTC. Its protein is CASSLGRNYEQYF.

In its sample, this clonotype was seen a few times. V is TRBV5-5 and J is TRBJ2-3, with 7 bases lining up with TRBD1. Trimming cost V 5 bases and J 6 bases; bases outside gene matches: 12. The V gene's germline CDR1 is SGHKS and CDR2 YYEKEE (reference sequence). This CDR3 region has 15 residues. This CDR3 reads CASRDRPASWDTQYF. CDR3 nucleotides: TGTGCCAGCAGGGACAGGCCCGCAAGTTGGGATACGCAGTATTTT.

The chain couples TRBV5-4 to TRBJ2-1, with 8 bases lining up with TRBD2. There are 12 residues in the CDR3. Germline CDR1 reads SGHNT; CDR2 reads YYREEE (reference sequence). With V trimmed by 3 bases and J by 12 bases, 5 bases remained unmatched. The CDR3 sequence is CASSSGLAGQFF. CDR3 in DNA: TGTGCCAGCAGCTCCGGACTAGCTGGGCAGTTCTTC.

This chain connects TRBV27 to TRBJ1-1; the match to TRBD1 covers 7 bases. V shed 5 bases, J shed 8 bases, and the junction held 5 bases outside the gene matches. The germline V gene has CDR1 MNHEY and CDR2 SMNVEV (reference sequence). The CDR3 consists of 12 residues. CDR3 protein: CASSTGTAEAFF. The CDR3 DNA is TGTGCCAGCAGTACTGGGACAGCCGAAGCTTTCTTT.

At least ten counts were recorded for this clonotype. This sequence joins TRBV20-1 and TRBJ2-3; possible D gene TRBD2, 5 bases. Germline loops: CDR1 DFQATT, CDR2 SNEGSKA (reference sequence). The CDR3 spans 15 residues. Between the trimmed V and J ends, which lost 1 base and 1 base, there was a span of 12 bases. CDR3 protein: CSARGASFGTDTQYF. The CDR3, as DNA: TGCAGTGCTAGAGGAGCTAGCTTTGGCACAGATACGCAGTATTTT.

The chain joins TRBV7-8 to TRBJ2-7; no firm D call. Trimming left V 5 bases short and J 2 bases short, with 10 bases between. This CDR3 spans 13 amino acids. Germline values: CDR1 SGHVS, CDR2 FQNEAQ. The CDR3 protein is CASSPDTAYEQYV. As DNA, the CDR3 is TGTGCCAGCAGCCCCGACACCGCCTACGAGCAGTACGTC.

This clonotype has at least ten counts. This chain links TRBV7-9 with TRBJ1-5; D uncertain. This CDR3 has 14 residues. Germline assignment: CDR1 SEHNR and CDR2 FQNEAQ (reference sequence). The V and J ends lost 1 base and 6 bases respectively, with 10 bases between them. CDR3 residues: CASSLDSSFQPQHF. The CDR3 nucleotides read TGTGCCAGCAGCTTAGACAGCTCGTTTCAGCCCCAGCATTTT. Supplemented by reference TRBV7-9 and TRBJ1-5, the full variable domain reads DTGVSQNPRHKITKRGQNVTFRCDPISEHNRLYWYRQTLGQGPEFLTYFQNEAQLEKSRLLSDRFSAERPKGSFSTLEIQRTEQGDSAMYLCASSLDSSFQPQHFGDGTRLSIL.

The rearrangement uses TRBV29-1 and TRBJ2-1; D gene uncertain. CDR3 size: 13 residues. V was trimmed by 2 bases and J by 0 bases, leaving 5 bases between them. In germline, CDR1 is SQVTM, CDR2 ANQGSEA. In nucleotides, the CDR3 is TGCAGCGTTGAAAGGGCCTCCTACAATGAGCAGTTCTTC. Protein: CSVERASYNEQFF.

This clonotype was picked up many times. This chain uses TRBV24-1 with TRBJ1-1; D not certain. Germline lookup yields CDR1 KGHDR and CDR2 SFDVKD. V was shortened by 5 bases and J by 0 bases, with 9 bases between the two germline ends. The CDR3 loop spans 14 amino acids. Here the CDR3 reads CATSGPGVNTEAFF. For the CDR3, the DNA is TGTGCCACCAGTGGGCCTGGGGTGAACACTGAAGCTTTCTTT.

This clonotype was recorded at least ten times. At one end, the junction sequence differs from germline, possibly due to a read error. This chain links TRBV4-1 with TRBJ2-1; no firm D call. This CDR3 is 17 amino acids long. Germline V CDR1 and CDR2: MGHRA, YSYEKL. The CDR3 DNA follows: TGCGCCAGCAGCCAAGAGGCTCTAACCCCTACCTACCATGAGCAGTTCTTC. Residues: CASSQEALTPTYHEQFF.

V gene TRBV10-3 combines with J gene TRBJ1-4; D remains unclear. Trimming pared 3 bases from V and 0 bases from J, leaving 8 bases between. This CDR3 spans 15 amino acids. Germline CDR1 is ENHRY and CDR2 is SYGVKD. CDR3 amino acids: CAISDRYATNEKLFF. DNA for the CDR3: TGTGCCATCAGTGACCGGTATGCAACTAATGAAAAACTGTTTTTT.

This clonotype was seen a few times. V gene TRBV20-1 combines with J gene TRBJ1-4; D remains ambiguous. The V gene's germline CDR1 is DFQATT and CDR2 SNEGSKA (reference sequence). The CDR3 runs 16 residues. The CDR3 coding sequence is TGCAGGGCCCCGGTCAAGGACGATGCAACTAATGAAAAACTGTTTTTT. This codes for CRAPVKDDATNEKLFF.

J is TRBJ2-2 and V is TRBV20-1; TRBD2 agrees at 10 bases. The germline V gene has CDR1 DFQATT and CDR2 SNEGSKA (reference sequence). J was trimmed by 6 bases and V by 3 bases; bases with no gene match: 13. The CDR3 covers 17 residues. The CDR3 here is CSASPSGRARLAGELFF. The CDR3 DNA follows: TGCAGTGCTAGCCCCAGCGGGAGGGCCAGACTCGCCGGGGAGCTGTTTTTT.

This clonotype has just a few counts. The chain links TRBV6-1 to TRBJ1-5, with D tentatively TRBD1 (5 bases). Germline V CDR1 and CDR2: MNHNS, SASEGT. The V end lost 6 bases, the J end lost 5 bases, and 14 bases lay between the germline ends. CDR3 length equals 14 residues. The CDR3 DNA reads TGTGCCAGCAGCATGTGGGGGGATCATCAGCCCCAGCATTTT. The encoded protein is CASSMWGDHQPQHF.

The J gene is TRBJ2-6, the V gene TRBV28; D unclear. This CDR3 region has 15 residues. Germline-derived CDR1 and CDR2 are MDHEN and SYDVKM. V was clipped by 3 bases and J by 0 bases, with 6 bases between them. For the CDR3, the DNA is TGTGCCAGCAGTTTTGTGCCCTCTGGGGCCAACGTCCTGACTTTC. Translating it yields CASSFVPSGANVLTF.

This clonotype was found many times. V usage is TRBV12-3 or TRBV12-4 and J usage is TRBJ2-4; tentative D call: TRBD2 (5 bases). V lost 5 bases, J lost 16 bases, and 18 bases lay in between. The CDR3 loop spans 12 amino acids. DNA for the CDR3: TGTGCCAGCAGTCTAACCACTAGGTTTAAATACTTC. Its translation: CASSLTTRFKYF.